One and the same sample provided the 24 T cell receptor beta chains below, sequenced in a study of Graves' ophthalmopathy and Graves' hyperthyroidism. As the template, RNA transcripts were used to amplify TCR beta CDR3 regions. Amplification began with first-round RT-PCR using HTBI primers, then second-round multiplex PCR was performed. TCRdb re-analysed the multiplex PCR reads in MiXCR, keeping a single row per CDR3 protein. The data show about 370,000 distinct CDR3 sequences, with approximately 18% seen just once and about 2.4% held by the top ten. Sequencing was performed on peripheral blood. Receptors originate from an adult woman with stable Graves' hyperthyroidism.

This clonotype occurred many times. The chain is built from TRBV15 and TRBJ2-2; a weak D match, TRBD2 (6 bases). Germline V gives CDR1 LNHNV, CDR2 YYDKDF (reference sequence). Trimming removed 0 bases from V and 4 bases from J, with 15 bases in between. The CDR3 consists of 17 residues. The CDR3: CATSRELPGLLTGELFF. The CDR3 DNA is TGTGCCACCAGCAGAGAACTCCCGGGACTTCTCACCGGGGAGCTGTTTTTT.

Ten or more counts support this clonotype. The chain couples TRBV20-1 to TRBJ1-2, with TRBD1 matching 11 bases. CDR3 size: 14 residues. CDR1 and CDR2 from the germline V gene are DFQATT and SNEGSKA (reference sequence). Trimming cost V 6 bases and J 3 bases; bases outside gene matches: 6. CDR3 loop: CSAPGTGGYYGYTF. Written as DNA, the CDR3 is TGCAGTGCACCCGGGACAGGGGGGTACTATGGCTACACCTTC.

The chain combines TRBV7-3 with TRBJ2-3; 14 bases map to TRBD2. V trimming: 4 bases; J trimming: 2 bases; junction bases outside the gene matches: 5. The germline V gene encodes CDR1 SGHTA and CDR2 FQGTGA. There are 17 residues in the CDR3. As DNA, the CDR3 is TGTGCCAGCAGCTCCGGACTAGCGGGAGGTCCCACAGATACGCAGTATTTT. It is translated as CASSSGLAGGPTDTQYF.

As regards this clonotype: This may come from a read error, since a much larger clone is one base off. This sequence joins TRBV2 and TRBJ2-7; the D call may be TRBD1 or TRBD2 (5 bases each). Trimming removed 8 bases from V and 2 bases from J, with 13 bases in between. Germline lookup yields CDR1 SNHLY and CDR2 FYNNEI. This CDR3 has 13 residues. CDR3 coding DNA: TGTGCCAGCGGGACCGAGAGCCCCTACGAGCAGTACTTC. Residues: CASGTESPYEQYF.

This clonotype was seen many times. The chain recombines TRBV2 with TRBJ1-5, with D perhaps TRBD1 (5 bases). V lost 4 bases and J lost 7, with 8 bases in between. Looked up from germline, CDR1 is SNHLY and CDR2 is FYNNEI. This CDR3 has 12 residues. The CDR3: CASSAGGQPQHF. Here the CDR3 DNA reads TGTGCCAGCAGTGCCGGGGGACAGCCCCAGCATTTT.

The chain joins TRBV6-1 to TRBJ2-7, with 7 bases lining up with TRBD1. This CDR3 has 14 amino acids. Looked up from germline, CDR1 is MNHNS and CDR2 is SASEGT. V was pared by 7 bases and J by 3 bases, with 9 bases of the junction left unmatched. CDR3 protein: CASTPRGQIYEQYF. The CDR3 DNA reads TGTGCCAGCACACCGAGGGGACAGATCTACGAGCAGTACTTC.

This clonotype was seen many times. J is TRBJ2-7 and V is TRBV30, with 7 bases aligning to TRBD1. The CDR3 extends over 14 amino acids. The germline V gene has CDR1 GTSNPN and CDR2 SVGIG (reference sequence). The trim removed 3 bases at V and 1 base at J, leaving 6 bases unmatched. The CDR3 sequence: CAWRKPGGSYEQYF. The CDR3 DNA follows: TGTGCCTGGAGGAAACCAGGGGGTTCCTACGAGCAGTACTTC.

This chain joins TRBV5-1 and TRBJ2-6; D is perhaps TRBD1 (6 bases). CDR3 length: 16 residues. CDR1 and CDR2 from the germline V gene are SGHRS and YFSETQ. V lost 4 bases to trimming and J lost 0 bases, with 11 bases between them. CDR3 in amino acids: CASSQDRPSGANVLTF. The CDR3 DNA sequence: TGCGCCAGCAGCCAGGACAGACCCTCTGGGGCCAACGTCCTGACTTTC. The variable domain in full, with the rest retrieved from reference TRBV5-1 and TRBJ2-6, is KAGVTQTPRYLIKTRGQQVTLSCSPISGHRSVSWYQQTPGQGLQFLFEYFSETQRNKGNFPGRFSGRQFSNSRSEMNVSTLELGDSALYLCASSQDRPSGANVLTFGAGSRLTVL.

At least ten counts were recorded for this clonotype. The V and J genes are TRBV28 and TRBJ1-1, with D maybe TRBD1 (6 bases). Trimming cost V 7 bases and J 3 bases, with 12 bases left between them. Germline CDR1 is MDHEN and CDR2 is SYDVKM. There are 13 residues in the CDR3. As DNA, the CDR3 is TGTGCCAGCATTAGGGCAGGGGACACTGAAGCTTTCTTT. The encoded protein is CASIRAGDTEAFF.

This clonotype was detected ten times or more. The chain joins TRBV29-1 to TRBJ2-7; 9 bases agree with TRBD1. From germline, CDR1 is SQVTM and CDR2 ANQGSEA. The V segment lost 5 bases and the J segment 9 bases; nucleotides outside the gene matches: 11. The CDR3 is 13 residues long. The CDR3 loop is CSVSGGDREGQYF. In DNA, the CDR3 is TGCAGCGTTTCAGGAGGGGACAGGGAAGGGCAGTACTTC.

Comments on this clonotype: A much larger clonotype is one base distant, so this may be a read error. The chain has TRBV29-1 and TRBJ2-5; a possible D gene is TRBD1 (7 bases). Germline V gene data show CDR1 as SQVTM and CDR2 as ANQGSEA. This CDR3 region has 16 residues. CDR3 DNA sequence: TGCAGCGTTGAAAGGAGGGCAGGGGGGTTTCAAGAGACCAAGTACTTC. It yields the protein CSVERRAGGFQETKYF. Full variable domain (outside the CDR3, taken from reference TRBV29-1 and TRBJ2-5): SAVISQKPSRDICQRGTSLTIQCQVDSQVTMMFWYRQQPGQSLTLIATANQGSEATYESGFVIDKFPISRPNLTFSTLTVSNMSPEDSSIYLCSVERRAGGFQETKYFGPGTRLLVL.

This clonotype was seen at least ten times. The chain is built from TRBV15 and TRBJ1-6; tentatively, D is TRBD1 (5 bases). Germline CDR1 and CDR2: LNHNV and YYDKDF (reference sequence). This CDR3 has 16 amino acids. V lost 3 bases and J lost 6, with 15 bases in between. The CDR3 sequence: CATSRRGGEGNSPLHF. CDR3 nucleotides: TGTGCCACCAGCAGGCGCGGGGGAGAGGGTAATTCACCCCTCCACTTT.

This clonotype was counted many times. V gene TRBV6-1 combines with J gene TRBJ1-6; D is unresolved. The CDR3 has 13 residues. CDR1 is MNHNS, CDR2 SASEGT, per germline. The germline V and J ends were trimmed by 10 bases and 14 bases, with 21 bases remaining between them. In DNA, the CDR3 is TGTGCCACTTGGACCCCACCCGGGGTAGCCCTCCACTTT. It encodes CATWTPPGVALHF.

This clonotype showed up just a few times. The chain links TRBV2 to TRBJ2-7, with unresolved D. The V end was cut by 6 bases, the J end by 5 bases, with 8 bases between. Germline V gives CDR1 SNHLY, CDR2 FYNNEI. The CDR3 consists of 11 residues. CDR3 residues: CASRTPNEQYF. The CDR3 DNA is TGTGCCAGCAGGACCCCAAACGAGCAGTACTTC.

Ten or more counts support this clonotype. CDR3 protein: CSARATSGSFYEQYF. The DNA for the CDR3 is TGCAGTGCTAGAGCGACTAGCGGGAGTTTTTACGAGCAGTACTTC. This rearrangement joins TRBV20-1 to TRBJ2-7; 12 positions match TRBD2. Looked up from germline, CDR1 is DFQATT and CDR2 is SNEGSKA (reference sequence). This CDR3 has 15 amino acids. The J segment lost 4 bases and the V segment lost 1 base, leaving 5 bases of the junction unmatched.

As concerns this clonotype: This CDR3 fails to terminate in the conserved phenylalanine or tryptophan, so it likely reflects a read error. It is unclear where the CDR3 begins or ends on the DNA, so no DNA is shown, and the CDR3 is as TCRdb lists it. The rearrangement uses TRBV29-1 and TRBJ1-1; TRBD1, the table's D call, was not compared with the DNA. Inclusive of both ends, the CDR3 amounts to 13 amino acids. Per the germline V gene, CDR1 is SQVTM and CDR2 is ANQGSEA. This CDR3 is CSVHGGARTEALV.

This clonotype was found many times. The rearrangement links TRBV5-1 to TRBJ2-2; tentatively, D is TRBD1 or TRBD2 (5 bases each). V was trimmed by 2 bases and J by 0 bases, leaving 11 bases between them. The CDR3 contains 16 residues. Germline CDR1 is SGHRS and CDR2 is YFSETQ. CDR3 in DNA: TGCGCCAGCAGCTTACGAGGGACCCCGAACACCGGGGAGCTGTTTTTT. Its translation: CASSLRGTPNTGELFF.

V and J are TRBV10-3 and TRBJ2-5; tentatively, D is TRBD2 (6 bases). V lost 11 bases and J 7 bases, leaving 17 bases between the germline ends. This CDR3 contains 12 residues. CDR1 and CDR2 (germline): ENHRY, SYGVKD. The DNA for the CDR3 is TGTGCCGCTCGTGGGGGAGGCTGGACCCAGTACTTC. Amino acids: CAARGGGWTQYF.

There are many counts of this clonotype. This chain links TRBV6-1 with TRBJ2-7, with unresolved D. The V end was cut by 2 bases, the J end by 0 bases, with 8 bases between. Germline CDR1 reads MNHNS; CDR2 reads SASEGT. The CDR3 loop spans 14 amino acids. The CDR3 sequence: CASSERGLSYEQYF. The CDR3 coding sequence is TGTGCCAGCAGTGAACGCGGTCTCTCCTACGAGCAGTACTTC.

V and J are TRBV6-5 and TRBJ2-7, with D perhaps TRBD2 (6 bases). Germline V lookup: CDR1 MNHEY, CDR2 SVGAGI. V was pared by 8 bases and J by 13 bases, with 27 bases between. The CDR3 is 14 amino acids. DNA for the CDR3: TGTGCCAGCTCGAACCTCCGGGACTCAAATGCTCCCTACTTC. It encodes CASSNLRDSNAPYF.

Only a few counts were recorded for this clonotype. This chain uses TRBV5-1 with TRBJ1-1; unclear D gene. Per the germline V gene, CDR1 is SGHRS and CDR2 is YFSETQ. The CDR3 sequence is 14 residues long. V was cut by 1 base and J by 1 base, with 8 bases left in between. The DNA for the CDR3 is TGCGCCAGCAGCTTGACACAAACGAACACTGAAGCTTTCTTT. Translated: CASSLTQTNTEAFF.

This sequence joins TRBV12-3 or TRBV12-4 and TRBJ1-2; no definite D call. CDR3 size: 14 residues. Trimming stripped 4 bases from V and 2 bases from J, with 11 bases between. CDR3: CASSSRTANYGYTF. As DNA, the CDR3 is TGTGCCAGCAGTTCCAGGACGGCGAACTATGGCTACACCTTC.

This clonotype was counted at least ten times. The chain couples TRBV30 to TRBJ2-7; D may be TRBD2 (5 bases). The V end was cut by 0 bases, the J end by 7 bases, with 10 bases between. The CDR3 is 12 amino acids. Looked up from germline, CDR1 is GTSNPN and CDR2 is SVGIG (reference sequence). The CDR3, as DNA: TGTGCCTGGAGTGTATCAGGAGGAGAGCAGTACTTC. Translation: CAWSVSGGEQYF.

The rearrangement uses TRBV5-1 and TRBJ2-3; TRBD1 aligns across 9 bases. The V and J ends lost 3 bases and 1 base, in that order; junction bases with no gene match: 3. The CDR3 has 15 amino acids. Germline-derived CDR1 and CDR2 are SGHRS and YFSETQ. CDR3 sequence reads: CASSSGQGRTDTQYF. CDR3 in DNA: TGCGCCAGCAGCTCGGGACAGGGACGCACAGATACGCAGTATTTT.